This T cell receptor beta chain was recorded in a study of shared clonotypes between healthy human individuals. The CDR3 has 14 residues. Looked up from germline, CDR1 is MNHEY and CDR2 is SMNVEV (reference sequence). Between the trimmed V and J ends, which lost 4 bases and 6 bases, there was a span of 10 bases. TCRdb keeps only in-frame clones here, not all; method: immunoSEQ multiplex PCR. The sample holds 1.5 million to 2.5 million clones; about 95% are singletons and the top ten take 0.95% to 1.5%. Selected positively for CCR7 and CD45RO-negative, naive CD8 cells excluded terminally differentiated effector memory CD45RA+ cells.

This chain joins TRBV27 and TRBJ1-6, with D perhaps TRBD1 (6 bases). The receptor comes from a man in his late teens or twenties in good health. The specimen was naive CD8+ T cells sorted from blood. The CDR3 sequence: CASSSRQANSPLHF. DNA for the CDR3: TGTGCCAGCAGTTCTCGACAGGCTAATTCACCCCTCCACTTT.